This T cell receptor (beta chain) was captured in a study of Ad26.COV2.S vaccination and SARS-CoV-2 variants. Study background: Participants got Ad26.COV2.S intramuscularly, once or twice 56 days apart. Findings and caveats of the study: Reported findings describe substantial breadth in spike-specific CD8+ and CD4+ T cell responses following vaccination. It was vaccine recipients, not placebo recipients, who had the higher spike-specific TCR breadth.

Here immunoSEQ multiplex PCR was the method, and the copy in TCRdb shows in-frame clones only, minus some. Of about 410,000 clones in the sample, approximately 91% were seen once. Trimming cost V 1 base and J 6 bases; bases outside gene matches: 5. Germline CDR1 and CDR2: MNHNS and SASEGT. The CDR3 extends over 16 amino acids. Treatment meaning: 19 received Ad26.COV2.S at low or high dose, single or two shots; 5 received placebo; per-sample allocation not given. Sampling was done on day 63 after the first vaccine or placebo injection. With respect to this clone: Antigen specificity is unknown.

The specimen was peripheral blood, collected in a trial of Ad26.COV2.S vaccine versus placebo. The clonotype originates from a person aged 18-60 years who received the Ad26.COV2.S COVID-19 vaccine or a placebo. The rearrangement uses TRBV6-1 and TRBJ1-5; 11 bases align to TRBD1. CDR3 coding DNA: TGTGCCAGCAGTGAAGGCGGACAGGGGGCAAGTCAGCCCCAGCATTTT. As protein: CASSEGGQGASQPQHF.